The following is a T cell receptor beta chain sequence with its context. These data originate in a study of shared clonotypes between healthy human individuals. Study-wide context: The donor group consisted of two women and a few men, aged 18 to 49.

Assay: immunoSEQ multiplex PCR; the TCRdb copy retains only in-frame clones and omits some. The top ten hold roughly 12% of the sample, which has approximately 500,000 clones, over 75% seen once. J was trimmed by 4 bases and V by 0 bases; bases with no gene match: 8. Germline assignment: CDR1 SGDLS and CDR2 YYNGEE. This CDR3 is 16 amino acids long. This receptor was obtained from a middle-aged woman in good health. Some clones in this sample may be carry-over from other donors' samples. Specimen: PBMCs. This chain connects TRBV9 to TRBJ1-2; 8 nucleotides match TRBD1. The CDR3 is CASSVEPGGGSYGYTF. The DNA for the CDR3 is TGTGCCAGCAGCGTAGAGCCAGGGGGCGGTAGCTATGGCTACACCTTC.